This T cell receptor (beta chain) was identified in a study of vaccination effects on CD4 cells after COVID-19. For the study at large: Peptide-pool stimulation followed by sequencing identified expanded antigen-specific CD4+ clonotypes in the ViraFEST assay. Each participant was given two doses of one vaccine (BNT162b2 or mRNA-1273).

As concerns this clone: Its specificity is not known.

After removal of 4 bases from V and 3 bases from J, the junction contained 12 bases not matched to a gene. This CDR3 spans 16 amino acids. Germline V CDR1 and CDR2: SGDLS, YYNGEE. Here immunoSEQ multiplex PCR was the method, and the copy in TCRdb shows in-frame clones only, minus some. The sample lists around 56,000 clones; approximately 80% were seen once. The authors isolated CD4+ T cells after about 10 days of culture. Sample: CD4+ T cells from PBMCs cultured without peptide, taken before COVID-19 vaccination. The rearrangement joins TRBV9 to TRBJ2-5; 7 bases agree with TRBD1. This sequence originates from a human donor who received a COVID-19 vaccine. The CDR3 loop reads CASSSQLGQGEETQYF. The DNA for the CDR3 is TGTGCCAGCAGCTCCCAGCTGGGGCAGGGGGAAGAGACCCAGTACTTC.